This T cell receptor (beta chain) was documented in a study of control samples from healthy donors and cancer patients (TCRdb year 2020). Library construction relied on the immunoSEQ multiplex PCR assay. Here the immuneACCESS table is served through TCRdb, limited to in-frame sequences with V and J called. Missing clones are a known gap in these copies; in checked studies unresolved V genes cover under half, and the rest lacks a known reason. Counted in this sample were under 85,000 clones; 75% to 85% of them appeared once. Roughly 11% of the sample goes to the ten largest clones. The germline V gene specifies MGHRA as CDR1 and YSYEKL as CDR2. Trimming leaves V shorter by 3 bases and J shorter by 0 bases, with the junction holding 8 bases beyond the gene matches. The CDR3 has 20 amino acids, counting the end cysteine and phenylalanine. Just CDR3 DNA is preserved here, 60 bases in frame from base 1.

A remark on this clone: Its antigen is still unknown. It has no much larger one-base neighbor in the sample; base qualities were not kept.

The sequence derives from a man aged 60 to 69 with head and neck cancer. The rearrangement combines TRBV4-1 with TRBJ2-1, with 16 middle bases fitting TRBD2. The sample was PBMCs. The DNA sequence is TGCGCCAGCAGCCACGGACCGGGACTAGCGGGAGGGAGCTCCTACAATGAGCAGTTCTTC. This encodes CASSHGPGLAGGSSYNEQFF.